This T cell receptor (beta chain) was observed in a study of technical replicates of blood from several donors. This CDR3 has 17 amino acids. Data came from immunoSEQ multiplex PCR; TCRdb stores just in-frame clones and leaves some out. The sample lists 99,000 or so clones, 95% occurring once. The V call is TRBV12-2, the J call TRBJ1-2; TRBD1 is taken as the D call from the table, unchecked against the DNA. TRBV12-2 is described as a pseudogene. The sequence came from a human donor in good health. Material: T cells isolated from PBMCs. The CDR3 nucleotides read TGTGCAAGTCGCTTACATACGGGAACCAGGGGGCTCCTTGGCTACACCTTC. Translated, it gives CASRLHTGTRGLLGYTF.